One and the same sample provided the 10 T cell receptor beta chains below, sequenced in a study of blood T cell repertoires in COVID-19. Using immunoSEQ multiplex PCR, the repertoire was profiled, and TCRdb retains in-frame clones only, with some absent. This table has more than 30,000 clones, around 87% appearing once. The sequencing sample was made of peripheral blood. All receptors derive from a man aged 55 to 69 with active COVID-19.

The V and J genes are TRBV19 and TRBJ2-7; 12 positions match TRBD1. CDR1 is LNHDA, CDR2 SQIVND, per germline (reference sequence). This CDR3 has 15 residues. V was clipped by 3 bases and J by 5 bases; unmatched bases: 5. The CDR3: CASSMPGQGAHEQYF. CDR3 in DNA: TGTGCCAGTAGTATGCCGGGACAGGGGGCGCACGAGCAGTACTTC.

The rearrangement links TRBV11-3 to TRBJ2-2, with unresolved D. The V gene's germline CDR1 is SGHNT and CDR2 YENEEA. V was clipped by 1 base and J by 4 bases, with 4 bases between them. CDR3 length: 13 amino acids. The CDR3 sequence is CASSLAFTGELFF. The DNA for the CDR3 is TGTGCCAGCAGCTTAGCGTTCACCGGGGAGCTGTTTTTT.

This clone was detected once. This rearrangement joins TRBV18 to TRBJ2-7; TRBD1 matches 9 bases. Germline trimming cut 3 bases from V and 1 base from J; bases unmatched to any gene: 1. The germline V gene encodes CDR1 KGHSH and CDR2 LQKENI. The length of the CDR3 is 14 residues. In DNA, the CDR3 is TGTGCCAGCTCACCGGGGACAGGGTCCTACGAGCAGTACTTC. Its protein product is CASSPGTGSYEQYF.

This clone was seen only a few times. The V gene is TRBV9, the J gene TRBJ2-1; 8 nucleotides line up with TRBD2. The V and J ends lost 3 bases and 8 bases, in that order; junction bases with no gene match: 10. Germline-derived CDR1 and CDR2 are SGDLS and YYNGEE. This CDR3 comprises 15 residues. CDR3 DNA: TGTGCCAGCAGCGGACGTAGCGGGGAGGTCGATGAGCAGTTCTTC. Its translation: CASSGRSGEVDEQFF.

The V call is TRBV4-3, the J call TRBJ2-1, with 8 bases aligning to TRBD2. Germline CDR1 is LGHNA and CDR2 is YSLEER. Germline trimming cut 0 bases from V and 7 bases from J; bases unmatched to any gene: 14. The CDR3 length is 18 residues. CDR3 sequence reads: CASSQEGSGGFSKNEQFF. In nucleotides, the CDR3 is TGCGCCAGCAGCCAAGAAGGCAGCGGGGGATTCAGTAAGAATGAGCAGTTCTTC.

The V call is TRBV11-2, the J call TRBJ1-5; D gene uncertain. CDR3 length equals 15 residues. Trimming shortened V by 1 base and J by 1 base, and 8 bases separated the two germline ends. Germline V lookup: CDR1 SGHAT, CDR2 FQNNGV. The CDR3: CASSLVGSSNQPQHF. As DNA, the CDR3 is TGTGCCAGCAGCTTAGTGGGGAGCAGCAATCAGCCCCAGCATTTT. The full variable domain, with the rest looked up from reference TRBV11-2 and TRBJ1-5, is EAGVAQSPRYKIIEKRQSVAFWCNPISGHATLYWYQQILGQGPKLLIQFQNNGVVDDSQLPKDRFSAERLKGVDSTLKIQPAKLEDSAVYLCASSLVGSSNQPQHFGDGTRLSIL.

The chain has TRBV29-1 and TRBJ1-1, with 8 bases that match TRBD1. The CDR3 contains 13 residues. CDR1 SQVTM and CDR2 ANQGSEA come from the germline V gene. V lost 6 bases to trimming and J lost 3 bases; unmatched junction nucleotides: 6. CDR3 sequence: CSVRTGSDTEAFF. The CDR3 region has the DNA TGCAGCGTCCGGACAGGGTCGGACACTGAAGCTTTCTTT.

This clone was counted a few times. J is TRBJ2-7 and V is TRBV7-9; 9 bases are shared with TRBD2. Germline CDR1 SEHNR, CDR2 FQNEAQ (reference sequence). This CDR3 comprises 16 residues. With V trimmed by 5 bases and J by 3 bases, 11 bases remained unmatched. CDR3 loop: CASSPTFSGSLYEQYF. CDR3 DNA sequence: TGTGCCAGCAGCCCTACTTTTAGCGGGAGTCTCTACGAGCAGTACTTC. Looking up the rest from reference TRBV7-9 and TRBJ2-7 gives the full variable domain: DTGVSQNPRHKITKRGQNVTFRCDPISEHNRLYWYRQTLGQGPEFLTYFQNEAQLEKSRLLSDRFSAERPKGSFSTLEIQRTEQGDSAMYLCASSPTFSGSLYEQYFGPGTRLTVT.

The V gene is TRBV19, the J gene TRBJ1-6; 9 nucleotides align to TRBD1. The CDR3 spans 20 residues. Trimming took 6 bases from V and 0 from J; bases not matched to a gene: 15. Germline V CDR1 and CDR2: LNHDA, SQIVND (reference sequence). CDR3 sequence reads: CASSGRGQGWPSSYNSPLHF. CDR3 bases: TGTGCCAGTAGCGGCAGGGGACAGGGATGGCCAAGCTCCTATAATTCACCCCTCCACTTT.

V is TRBV18 and J is TRBJ2-1; D uncertain. CDR3 length equals 14 residues. V gave up 0 bases and J gave up 6 bases, with 9 bases separating them. Germline CDR1 and CDR2: KGHSH and LQKENI. CDR3 nucleotides: TGTGCCAGCTCACCACCGGCTAGTATCAATGAGCAGTTCTTC. It is translated as CASSPPASINEQFF.